This TCR beta chain was recovered during a study of blood T cell repertoires in COVID-19. Study context: Sites in the United States, Italy and Spain provided acute and convalescent COVID-19 samples. T cells, B-cell-depleted T cells, or PBMCs supplied cDNA or gDNA.

Study processing details: How many nucleated cells were present was estimated from reference gene primer amplification. Assay used: immunoSEQ multiplex PCR; TCRdb lists only in-frame clones, some missing. D and trimming come from the DNA, and the V and J calls and clone size come from that table. This table holds roughly 220,000 clones, 80% to 90% found once. This CDR3 is 17 amino acids long. Sequencing was done on a sample of peripheral blood. The clonotype originates from a man aged 50-60 years who had recovered from COVID-19. The chain joins TRBV21-1 to TRBJ1-1; TRBD1, the table's D call, lacks a check against the DNA. TRBV21-1 is noted as a pseudogene. CDR3 sequence reads: CASSTRTGGEGNTEAFF. CDR3 coding DNA: TGTGCCAGCAGCACCCGGACAGGGGGCGAAGGAAACACTGAAGCTTTCTTT.